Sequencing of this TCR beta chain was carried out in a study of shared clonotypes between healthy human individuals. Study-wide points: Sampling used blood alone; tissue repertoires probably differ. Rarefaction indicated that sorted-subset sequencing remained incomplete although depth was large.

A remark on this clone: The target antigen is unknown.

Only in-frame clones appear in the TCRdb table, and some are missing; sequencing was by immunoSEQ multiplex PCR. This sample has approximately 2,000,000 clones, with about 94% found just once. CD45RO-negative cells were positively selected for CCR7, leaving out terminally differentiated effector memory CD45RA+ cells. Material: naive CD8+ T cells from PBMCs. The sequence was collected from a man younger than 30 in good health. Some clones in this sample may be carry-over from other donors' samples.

This chain's CDR3 is CASSHTNTEAFF. The CDR3 DNA reads TGTGCCAGCAGCCATACGAACACTGAAGCTTTCTTT. V is TRBV9 and J is TRBJ1-1, with D unclear. V was clipped by 4 bases and J by 1 base, with 5 bases between them. CDR1 and CDR2 from the germline V gene are SGDLS and YYNGEE. This CDR3 is 12 amino acids long.